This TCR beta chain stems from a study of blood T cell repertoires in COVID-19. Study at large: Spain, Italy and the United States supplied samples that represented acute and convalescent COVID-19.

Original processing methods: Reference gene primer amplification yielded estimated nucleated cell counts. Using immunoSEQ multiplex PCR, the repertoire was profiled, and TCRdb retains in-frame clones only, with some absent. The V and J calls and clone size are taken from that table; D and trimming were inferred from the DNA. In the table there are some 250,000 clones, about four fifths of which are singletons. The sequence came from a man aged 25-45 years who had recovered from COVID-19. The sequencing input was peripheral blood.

CDR3 nucleotide sequence: TGTGCCAGCAGCGCCGGGACAGGGGATCGCTATGGCTACACCTTC. This encodes CASSAGTGDRYGYTF. The chain has TRBV9 and TRBJ1-2; TRBD1 aligns across 10 bases. CDR1 is SGDLS and CDR2 is YYNGEE in the germline V gene. The CDR3 totals 15 residues. Unmatched junction bases numbered 6, after V lost 3 bases and J lost 4 bases.